Each of the 26 T cell receptor beta chains below was sequenced from the same sample in a study of blood T cell repertoires in COVID-19. TCRdb's table, derived via immunoSEQ multiplex PCR, lists solely in-frame clones and lacks some. The sample lists some 150,000 clones; more than 75% were seen once. The sample was peripheral blood. The receptors shown here come from a man aged 45-60 years with active COVID-19.

In nucleotides, the CDR3 is TGTGCCAGCAGCTTGACCTCAGGGGACGGCTACACCTTC. It codes for CASSLTSGDGYTF. The gene calls are TRBV7-9 and TRBJ1-2; weak D call: TRBD1 (6 bases). Trimming removed 3 bases at V and 8 bases at J, with 13 bases between. CDR1 and CDR2 (germline): SEHNR, FQNEAQ (reference sequence). The CDR3 loop spans 13 amino acids.

The chain uses TRBV6-1 and TRBJ2-5; the match to TRBD2 covers 10 bases. CDR3 length: 16 amino acids. The V gene's germline CDR1 is MNHNS and CDR2 SASEGT. Germline trimming cut 4 bases from V and 5 bases from J; bases unmatched to any gene: 10. The CDR3 loop is CASSGVSGGVRETQYF. The CDR3 DNA follows: TGTGCCAGCAGTGGGGTGAGCGGGGGGGTCCGGGAGACCCAGTACTTC.

This clone showed up just a few times. The V call is TRBV9, the J call TRBJ2-2; 8 bases fit TRBD2. CDR1 SGDLS and CDR2 YYNGEE come from the germline V gene. V shed 4 bases, J shed 6 bases, and the junction held 5 bases outside the gene matches. The CDR3 runs 14 residues. CDR3 coding DNA: TGTGCCAGCAGCCGGCCGGGAGGGTCCGGGGAGCTGTTTTTT. This sequence encodes CASSRPGGSGELFF. The full variable domain, in which reference TRBV9 and TRBJ2-2 provide the parts outside the CDR3, is DSGVTQTPKHLITATGQRVTLRCSPRSGDLSVYWYQQSLDQGLQFLIQYYNGEERAKGNILERFSAQQFPDLHSELNLSSLELGDSALYFCASSRPGGSGELFFGEGSRLTVL.

This chain connects TRBV7-6 to TRBJ2-7; 12 bases are shared with TRBD2. Germline V CDR1 and CDR2: SGHVS, FNYEAQ. CDR3 length: 19 residues. The ends lost 5 bases at V and 4 bases at J; junction bases unmatched: 18. CDR3 region: CASSPLMTPGLAGSYEQYF. The CDR3 nucleotides read TGTGCCAGCAGCCCTCTCATGACGCCGGGACTAGCGGGTTCGTACGAGCAGTACTTC.

The CDR3 reads CASSPPYRVHEQYF. Written as DNA, the CDR3 is TGTGCCAGCAGCCCCCCGTACAGGGTCCACGAGCAGTACTTC. V gene TRBV7-8 combines with J gene TRBJ2-7; perhaps TRBD1 as D (6 bases). This CDR3 spans 14 amino acids. Between the trimmed V and J ends, which lost 5 bases and 5 bases, there was a span of 16 bases. Looked up from germline, CDR1 is SGHVS and CDR2 is FQNEAQ.

This rearrangement joins TRBV11-3 to TRBJ1-6, with 9 bases aligning to TRBD1. This CDR3 is built from 15 residues. With V trimmed by 6 bases and J by 8 bases, 8 bases remained unmatched. Germline CDR1 and CDR2: SGHNT and YENEEA. Here the CDR3 DNA reads TGTGCCAGCAGACGGGACAGGGAGGCCCATTCACCCCTCCACTTT. Protein product: CASRRDREAHSPLHF.

This chain uses TRBV2 with TRBJ2-2, with D possibly TRBD2 on 6 matching bases. CDR1 and CDR2 from the germline V gene are SNHLY and FYNNEI. The V end lost 7 bases, the J end lost 7 bases, and 10 bases lay between the germline ends. This CDR3 is 12 amino acids long. CDR3 bases: TGTGCCAGCAACCCAGCGGGCGGGGAGCTGTTTTTT. As protein: CASNPAGGELFF.

This clone showed up just once. The V gene is TRBV5-1, the J gene TRBJ1-4; TRBD1 agrees at 12 bases. The CDR3 length is 16 residues. Unmatched junction bases numbered 7, after V lost 3 bases and J lost 7 bases. In germline, CDR1 is SGHRS, CDR2 YFSETQ. CDR3 residues: CASSSRDRGPGEKLFF. DNA for the CDR3: TGCGCCAGCAGCTCCCGGGACAGGGGGCCCGGTGAAAAACTGTTTTTT. Full variable domain (rest looked up from reference TRBV5-1 and TRBJ1-4): KAGVTQTPRYLIKTRGQQVTLSCSPISGHRSVSWYQQTPGQGLQFLFEYFSETQRNKGNFPGRFSGRQFSNSRSEMNVSTLELGDSALYLCASSSRDRGPGEKLFFGSGTQLSVL.

The J gene is TRBJ2-5, the V gene TRBV10-3; possible D gene TRBD2, 6 bases. Germline V gene lookup returns CDR1 ENHRY and CDR2 SYGVKD. CDR3 size: 15 residues. V gave up 0 bases and J gave up 4 bases, with 12 bases separating them. The CDR3 bases are TGTGCCATCAGTGAGTCCTCGGGACTGGGAGAGACCCAGTACTTC. Its translation: CAISESSGLGETQYF.

This clone was picked up one time. The chain combines TRBV5-8 with TRBJ2-7, with D perhaps matching TRBD1 (6 bases). V was shortened by 9 bases and J by 4 bases, with 20 bases between the two germline ends. The CDR3 runs 14 residues. Germline loops: CDR1 SGHTS, CDR2 YDEGEE. The DNA for the CDR3 is TGTGCCACCGGACAGAGAAGAAATAGATACGAGCAGTACTTC. The encoded protein is CATGQRRNRYEQYF.

The V call is TRBV18, the J call TRBJ2-3; a weak D match, TRBD2 (5 bases). Germline V gene sequence: CDR1 KGHSH, CDR2 LQKENI. This CDR3 has 12 amino acids. The germline V and J ends were trimmed by 4 bases and 14 bases, with 16 bases remaining between them. CDR3 region: CASSLREGLTYF. CDR3 nucleotide sequence: TGTGCCAGCTCACTTCGGGAAGGGTTGACGTATTTT.

This chain links TRBV7-9 with TRBJ2-3; possibly TRBD1 for D (6 bases). From germline, CDR1 is SEHNR and CDR2 FQNEAQ (reference sequence). V shed 1 base and J shed 10 bases, with 12 bases lying between them. The CDR3 is 13 residues long. In nucleotides, the CDR3 is TGTGCCAGCAGCTTAGACAGGGATCTGGCGCAGTATTTT. Translation: CASSLDRDLAQYF.

V usage is TRBV6-2 or TRBV6-3 and J usage is TRBJ1-3; no firm D call. Germline CDR1 MNHEY, CDR2 SVGEGT. The CDR3 is 16 residues long. The germline V and J ends were trimmed by 2 bases and 0 bases, with 11 bases remaining between them. The CDR3 nucleotides read TGTGCCAGCAGTTACGGAGGTGCCAGCTCTGGAAACACCATATATTTT. Protein: CASSYGGASSGNTIYF.

The gene calls are TRBV7-2 and TRBJ1-1; 8 nucleotides line up with TRBD1. Germline lookup yields CDR1 SGHTA and CDR2 FQGNSA. The V segment lost 5 bases and the J segment 5 bases; nucleotides outside the gene matches: 10. CDR3 length equals 15 residues. CDR3 protein: CASSIETGVPTEAFF. The CDR3 DNA follows: TGTGCCAGCAGCATCGAGACAGGGGTCCCTACTGAAGCTTTCTTT.

The chain recombines TRBV6-5 with TRBJ1-5; D possibly corresponds to TRBD1 (5 bases). V shed 7 bases and J shed 6 bases, with 13 bases lying between them. The CDR3 length is 13 residues. Per germline, CDR1 MNHEY and CDR2 SVGAGI. The CDR3 coding sequence is TGTGCCAGCATGTCAGGGTGGACTCAGCCCCAGCATTTT. This sequence encodes CASMSGWTQPQHF.

V usage is TRBV19 and J usage is TRBJ1-4; 9 nucleotides match TRBD1. V dropped 3 bases and J dropped 6; count of bases not matched to a gene: 2. This CDR3 region has 14 residues. Germline values: CDR1 LNHDA, CDR2 SQIVND (reference sequence). The CDR3 DNA reads TGTGCCAGTAGTATCAACAGGGGGCATGAAAAACTGTTTTTT. It translates to CASSINRGHEKLFF.

This clone was observed a handful of times. The rearrangement links TRBV6-2 or TRBV6-3 to TRBJ2-3; no definite D call. Germline V CDR1 and CDR2: MNHEY, SVGEGT. The length of the CDR3 is 14 residues. V was trimmed by 6 bases and J by 1 base, leaving 11 bases between them. The CDR3 nucleotides read TGTGCCAGCAGCCCCGGCCGGGGCACAGATACGCAGTATTTT. The encoded protein is CASSPGRGTDTQYF.

The V gene is TRBV27, the J gene TRBJ2-1; TRBD1 matches at 7 bases. The length of the CDR3 is 15 residues. The J segment lost 4 bases and the V segment lost 4 bases, leaving 7 bases of the junction unmatched. The V gene's germline CDR1 is MNHEY and CDR2 SMNVEV (reference sequence). CDR3 DNA sequence: TGTGCCAGCAGTTACAGACAGGGCCCATACAATGAGCAGTTCTTC. Encoded protein: CASSYRQGPYNEQFF.

This sequence joins TRBV7-6 and TRBJ2-7; TRBD1 matches at 11 bases. CDR1 is SGHVS, CDR2 FNYEAQ, per germline. V dropped 5 bases and J dropped 5; count of bases not matched to a gene: 11. The CDR3 runs 16 residues. CDR3 region: CASSPPPGTGGDEQYF. CDR3 coding DNA: TGTGCCAGCAGCCCCCCTCCAGGGACAGGGGGAGACGAGCAGTACTTC.

In the case of this clone: At one of its ends the junction is not consistent with the germline gene, which may arise from a read error. The gene calls are TRBV5-6 and TRBJ2-7; 14 bases map to TRBD2. The CDR3 has 14 amino acids. The germline V gene has CDR1 SGHDT and CDR2 YYEEEE. In nucleotides, the CDR3 is TGTGCCAGCAGCTTTAGGACTAGCGGGGGGACTTCTCGCTTC. Translated, it gives CASSFRTSGGTSRF. Full variable domain (rest looked up from reference TRBV5-6 and TRBJ2-7): DAGVTQSPTHLIKTRGQQVTLRCSPKSGHDTVSWYQQALGQGPQFIFQYYEEEERQRGNFPDRFSGHQFPNYSSELNVNALLLGDSALYLCASSFRTSGGTSRFGPGTRLTVT.

The chain uses TRBV5-8 and TRBJ2-3; D is ambiguous. CDR1 and CDR2 from the germline V gene are SGHTS and YDEGEE. V was shortened by 0 bases and J by 2 bases, with 7 bases between the two germline ends. CDR3 length: 14 residues. CDR3 sequence: CASSLELITDTQYF. The CDR3 coding sequence is TGTGCCAGCAGCTTGGAACTGATCACAGATACGCAGTATTTT.

The chain combines TRBV10-2 with TRBJ2-7, with 8 bases fitting TRBD2. Trimming at V came to 7 bases and at J to 2 bases, leaving 10 bases not matched to a gene. The CDR3 has 15 residues. Germline V CDR1 and CDR2: WSHSY, SAAADI. CDR3 nucleotide sequence: TGCGCCAGCAAGCCAAGCGGGGGCCACACCTACGAGCAGTACTTC. Protein: CASKPSGGHTYEQYF.

Only one count was recorded for this clone. The chain couples TRBV18 to TRBJ1-4; 8 bases are a match to TRBD1. With 3 bases clipped from V and 5 bases from J, the junction kept 5 bases outside the gene matches. This CDR3 comprises 15 residues. CDR1 is KGHSH, CDR2 LQKENI, per germline. This CDR3 is CASSPQGQENEKLFF. The CDR3 DNA sequence: TGTGCCAGCTCACCCCAGGGACAGGAGAATGAAAAACTGTTTTTT.

The rearrangement joins TRBV24-1 to TRBJ2-1, with a possible D match to TRBD2 (7 bases). This CDR3 comprises 13 residues. The V end was cut by 2 bases, the J end by 10 bases, with 11 bases between. Germline values: CDR1 KGHDR, CDR2 SFDVKD. The CDR3 DNA reads as TGTGCCACCAGTGATTGGGGGGGCAGCGAGCAGTTCTTC. Translating it yields CATSDWGGSEQFF.

This chain joins TRBV24-1 and TRBJ2-3, with TRBD2 identical over 8 bases. CDR3 length: 15 residues. CDR1 is KGHDR, CDR2 SFDVKD, per germline. Unmatched junction bases numbered 7, after V lost 5 bases and J lost 4 bases. The CDR3 coding sequence is TGTGCCACCAGTGTTGGGACTAGTGGTTCAGATACGCAGTATTTT. Residues: CATSVGTSGSDTQYF.

This chain connects TRBV7-9 to TRBJ2-1, with D perhaps TRBD2 (5 bases). The germline V gene has CDR1 SEHNR and CDR2 FQNEAQ (reference sequence). V dropped 5 bases and J dropped 8 bases, with 10 bases sitting between them. The CDR3 has 12 residues. The CDR3 DNA sequence: TGTGCCAGCAGCATTCAGAGGGATGAGCAGTTCTTC. Protein sequence: CASSIQRDEQFF. Based on the CDR3 plus reference TRBV7-9 and TRBJ2-1, the full variable domain is DTGVSQNPRHKITKRGQNVTFRCDPISEHNRLYWYRQTLGQGPEFLTYFQNEAQLEKSRLLSDRFSAERPKGSFSTLEIQRTEQGDSAMYLCASSIQRDEQFFGPGTRLTVL.